One sample yielded the 26 T cell receptor beta chains listed below, sequenced in a study of control samples from healthy donors and cancer patients. Sequenced by immunoSEQ multiplex PCR; TCRdb stores in-frame clones only, minus some. The profile shows more than 95,000 clones, more than 80% of them singletons. The source material was PBMCs. These receptors all come from a woman between 45 and 60 years old with colorectal cancer.

The rearrangement uses TRBV5-1 and TRBJ1-3; possible D gene TRBD1, 5 bases. V shed 1 base and J shed 7 bases, with 15 bases lying between them. Germline values: CDR1 SGHRS, CDR2 YFSETQ. This CDR3 is 15 amino acids long. CDR3 loop: CASSLSGPPGNTIYF. In DNA, the CDR3 is TGCGCCAGCAGCTTGTCGGGGCCCCCAGGGAACACCATATATTTT. Drawing the rest from reference TRBV5-1 and TRBJ1-3, the complete variable domain is KAGVTQTPRYLIKTRGQQVTLSCSPISGHRSVSWYQQTPGQGLQFLFEYFSETQRNKGNFPGRFSGRQFSNSRSEMNVSTLELGDSALYLCASSLSGPPGNTIYFGEGSWLTVV.

The gene calls are TRBV3-1 (or the pseudogene TRBV3-2) and TRBJ1-3, with D unresolved. This CDR3 contains 15 residues. Germline CDR1 reads LGHDT; CDR2 reads YNNKEL (reference sequence). Trimming took off 1 base at V and 2 bases at J, with 9 bases between the two ends. The CDR3 reads CASSQARETGNTIYF. CDR3 DNA: TGTGCCAGCAGCCAAGCTCGGGAAACTGGAAACACCATATATTTT.

Only one count was recorded for this clone. The V and J genes are TRBV27 and TRBJ2-7, with a weak D call TRBD2 (6 bases). Germline loops: CDR1 MNHEY, CDR2 SMNVEV (reference sequence). The CDR3 covers 13 residues. V lost 6 bases, J lost 2 bases, and 11 bases lay in between. The CDR3, as DNA: TGTGCCAGCAGGAACGGGGGAACCTACGAGCAGTACTTC. Translation: CASRNGGTYEQYF.

The chain joins TRBV28 to TRBJ1-2; no definite D call. The CDR3 contains 14 residues. Trimming removed 3 bases from V and 4 bases from J, with 12 bases in between. Germline V gene lookup returns CDR1 MDHEN and CDR2 SYDVKM. CDR3 residues: CASSFSSKIYGYTF. The DNA of the CDR3 is TGTGCCAGCAGTTTCTCCAGCAAGATCTATGGCTACACCTTC.

J is TRBJ1-4 and V is TRBV30, with D tentatively TRBD1 (5 bases). CDR3 size: 13 residues. CDR1 GTSNPN and CDR2 SVGIG come from the germline V gene (reference sequence). Trimming removed 5 bases at V and 7 bases at J, with 14 bases between. The DNA for the CDR3 is TGTGCCTGGGTTCCAGGGTTTGGTGAAAAACTGTTTTTT. Translation gives CAWVPGFGEKLFF.

This clone was counted a single time. The rearrangement uses TRBV2 and TRBJ2-2; D gene uncertain. The ends were cut back, 6 bases at V and 5 bases at J, with 10 bases in the middle. This CDR3 spans 13 amino acids. CDR1 is SNHLY and CDR2 is FYNNEI in the germline V gene. The CDR3 coding sequence is TGTGCCAGCAGCTACGGAACAACCGGGGAGCTGTTTTTT. Encoded protein: CASSYGTTGELFF.

The chain uses TRBV5-1 and TRBJ2-1, with TRBD2 matching over 15 bases. Trimming took 4 bases from V and 7 from J; bases not matched to a gene: 6. The germline CDR1 and CDR2 sequences are SGHRS and YFSETQ. The CDR3 totals 16 residues. The CDR3 region is CASSAPGLAGGNEQFF. The CDR3 bases are TGCGCCAGCAGCGCTCCGGGACTAGCGGGGGGAAATGAGCAGTTCTTC.

V usage is TRBV6-1 and J usage is TRBJ1-5, with D maybe TRBD1 (6 bases). With 2 bases removed from V and 11 bases from J, the gap between germline ends came to 19 bases. From germline, CDR1 is MNHNS and CDR2 SASEGT. This CDR3 is built from 15 residues. The CDR3: CASSETQGPGLAQHF. The DNA for the CDR3 is TGTGCCAGCAGTGAAACACAGGGCCCTGGGTTGGCCCAGCATTTT.

The genes are TRBV6-4 and TRBJ2-3; 7 bases fit TRBD2. Germline V gene sequence: CDR1 MRHNA, CDR2 SNTAGT. CDR3 size: 13 residues. V lost 8 bases to trimming and J lost 5 bases; unmatched junction nucleotides: 7. The CDR3 region is CASARERGDTQYF. The CDR3, as DNA: TGTGCCAGCGCGCGGGAGCGGGGAGATACGCAGTATTTT.

The CDR3 nucleotides read TGTGCCAGCAGCCAACAGCGGGGGTCCTACAATGAGCAGTTCTTC. Translating gives CASSQQRGSYNEQFF. V gene TRBV9 combines with J gene TRBJ2-1, with 8 positions matching TRBD2. This CDR3 comprises 15 residues. The germline V gene encodes CDR1 SGDLS and CDR2 YYNGEE. The trim removed 4 bases at V and 1 base at J, leaving 4 bases unmatched.

J is TRBJ2-7 and V is TRBV25-1; D is undetermined. This CDR3 has 14 amino acids. Germline CDR1 reads MGHDK; CDR2 reads SYGVNS. Trimming cost V 5 bases and J 4 bases, with 15 bases left between them. CDR3 coding DNA: TGTGCCAGCAGTTCCACAAGGACGCTGTACGAGCAGTACTTC. This gives the protein CASSSTRTLYEQYF.

This clone was detected a few times. This chain connects TRBV5-1 to TRBJ1-5; maybe TRBD1 (6 bases). V lost 0 bases, J lost 7 bases, and 11 bases lay in between. CDR3 length: 14 residues. CDR1 and CDR2 (germline): SGHRS, YFSETQ. The CDR3 coding sequence is TGCGCCAGCAGCTTGGGACAGGTAGGCCAGCCCCAGCATTTT. It codes for CASSLGQVGQPQHF.

V gene TRBV18 combines with J gene TRBJ2-1; no clear D gene. CDR3 length: 13 amino acids. CDR1 and CDR2 (germline): KGHSH, LQKENI. The germline V and J ends were trimmed by 2 bases and 4 bases, with 6 bases remaining between them. This CDR3 reads CASSPDGYNEQFF. The CDR3 DNA reads as TGTGCCAGCTCACCAGATGGTTACAATGAGCAGTTCTTC.

The rearrangement joins TRBV5-5 to TRBJ2-7; TRBD1 agrees at 7 bases. The V gene end was trimmed by 2 bases and the J gene end by 4 bases; junction bases not matched to a gene: 9. CDR1 SGHKS and CDR2 YYEKEE come from the germline V gene (reference sequence). The CDR3 sequence is 15 residues long. The DNA for the CDR3 is TGTGCCAGCAGCTTCGTCTCGGGACAGAATTACGAGCAGTACTTC. It yields the protein CASSFVSGQNYEQYF.

The rearrangement links TRBV29-1 to TRBJ1-5; no definite D call. The V end lost 2 bases, the J end lost 8 bases, and 10 bases lay between the germline ends. CDR3 length: 12 amino acids. Germline CDR1 is SQVTM and CDR2 is ANQGSEA. The CDR3 bases are TGCAGCGTTGAAAGTGGGGTGGAGCCCCAGCATTTT. Protein: CSVESGVEPQHF.

The chain employs TRBV3-1 (or the pseudogene TRBV3-2) and TRBJ2-3; D gene ambiguous. Germline CDR1 LGHDT, CDR2 YNNKEL (reference sequence). The CDR3 runs to 14 residues. V was clipped by 1 base and J by 1 base, with 6 bases between them. The CDR3, as DNA: TGTGCCAGCAGCCAAGGCATTCGCACAGATACGCAGTATTTT. This translates into CASSQGIRTDTQYF.

This clone has only one observation. This chain connects TRBV19 to TRBJ1-4; 7 positions match TRBD1. The germline V gene encodes CDR1 LNHDA and CDR2 SQIVND (reference sequence). Unmatched junction bases numbered 22, after V lost 2 bases and J lost 7 bases. The CDR3 runs 20 residues. The CDR3 here is CASSITPTGKGASGSEKLFF. The CDR3 DNA follows: TGTGCCAGTAGTATAACCCCCACAGGTAAGGGGGCAAGTGGGAGTGAAAAACTGTTTTTT.

The chain employs TRBV30 and TRBJ1-1, with a possible D match to TRBD1 (6 bases). Trimming removed 4 bases from V and 1 base from J, with 10 bases in between. The germline V gene has CDR1 GTSNPN and CDR2 SVGIG (reference sequence). The CDR3 is made up of 13 amino acids. The CDR3 loop is CAWNLDRNTEAFF. Here the CDR3 DNA reads TGTGCCTGGAATTTGGACAGGAACACTGAAGCTTTCTTT. Filled out from reference TRBV30 and TRBJ1-1, the complete variable domain reads SQTIHQWPATLVQPVGSPLSLECTVEGTSNPNLYWYRQAAGRGLQLLFYSVGIGQISSEVPQNLSASRPQDRQFILSSKKLLLSDSGFYLCAWNLDRNTEAFFGQGTRLTVV.

The rearrangement joins TRBV7-8 to TRBJ1-4; tentatively, D is TRBD1 (6 bases). Germline V gene lookup returns CDR1 SGHVS and CDR2 FQNEAQ. CDR3 length equals 17 residues. V lost 1 base and J 8 bases, leaving 20 bases between the germline ends. Here the CDR3 DNA reads TGTGCCAGCAGCTTAGTACGGGCAGGGGCGATCGGCGAAAAACTGTTTTTT. Amino acid sequence: CASSLVRAGAIGEKLFF.

The chain links TRBV6-2 or TRBV6-3 to TRBJ1-6; D unclear. V was shortened by 3 bases and J by 7 bases, with 4 bases between the two germline ends. Per germline, CDR1 MNHEY and CDR2 SVGEGT. This CDR3 is 12 amino acids long. This CDR3 is CASSYSNSPLHF. DNA for the CDR3: TGTGCCAGCAGTTATTCAAATTCACCCCTCCACTTT.

The genes are TRBV10-1 and TRBJ2-3; weak D call: TRBD2 (6 bases). Trimming left V 1 base short and J 6 bases short, with 11 bases between. Germline CDR1 reads WNHNN; CDR2 reads SYGVQD (reference sequence). This CDR3 is built from 14 residues. CDR3 amino acids: CASSEWTSGDTQYF. CDR3 nucleotide sequence: TGCGCCAGCAGTGAGTGGACCAGCGGGGATACGCAGTATTTT.

This rearrangement joins TRBV5-1 to TRBJ2-1, with 10 bases that match TRBD2. Trimming took 5 bases from V and 0 from J; bases not matched to a gene: 8. This CDR3 is built from 17 residues. The germline V gene encodes CDR1 SGHRS and CDR2 YFSETQ. CDR3 protein: CASRKGLADYSYNEQFF. In nucleotides, the CDR3 is TGCGCCAGCAGGAAAGGACTAGCGGATTACTCCTACAATGAGCAGTTCTTC.

The chain employs TRBV7-9 and TRBJ1-3; 7 bases match TRBD1. CDR1 is SEHNR, CDR2 FQNEAQ, per germline (reference sequence). The trim removed 2 bases at V and 0 bases at J, leaving 13 bases unmatched. This CDR3 has 19 residues. CDR3 protein: CASSLPNGNRGNSGNTIYF. CDR3 bases: TGTGCCAGCAGCTTACCCAATGGGAACAGGGGAAACTCTGGAAACACCATATATTTT.

The CDR3 loop reads CASSPWGDSTNEKLFF. CDR3 in DNA: TGCGCCAGCAGCCCCTGGGGTGATTCAACTAATGAAAAACTGTTTTTT. This rearrangement joins TRBV5-1 to TRBJ1-4; D remains ambiguous. The CDR3 is made up of 16 amino acids. The V end was cut by 4 bases, the J end by 0 bases, with 13 bases between. CDR1 and CDR2 from the germline V gene are SGHRS and YFSETQ.

The gene calls are TRBV5-1 and TRBJ2-3; the match to TRBD1 covers 9 bases. The CDR3 loop spans 15 amino acids. From germline, CDR1 is SGHRS and CDR2 YFSETQ. V trimming: 5 bases; J trimming: 5 bases; junction bases outside the gene matches: 9. In DNA form, the CDR3 reads TGCGCCAGCAGGAAGGGACAGGGTAATGGAGATACGCAGTATTTT. It translates to CASRKGQGNGDTQYF.

The V call is TRBV18, the J call TRBJ2-7; a weak D match, TRBD1 (6 bases). V was pared by 3 bases and J by 3 bases, with 6 bases between. The CDR3 loop spans 12 amino acids. Germline V lookup: CDR1 KGHSH, CDR2 LQKENI. CDR3 DNA sequence: TGTGCCAGCTCACCCAGGGGCTACGAGCAGTACTTC. Amino acid sequence: CASSPRGYEQYF.